This T cell receptor beta chain was obtained from a study of T cell responses to AZD1222 COVID-19 vaccine. Study-level points and caveats: Repertoires were obtained solely post-peak T cell response. With dominance at 160-218 and 743-854, vaccine-associated CD4 TCRs spanned spike. Regions left unmutated in variants are reportedly the target of nearly half of spike-specific TCRs. Clonal diversity was possibly underestimated, and the donors were mostly white British, with more females.

A remark on this clone: Its target is not known.

V dropped 1 base and J dropped 1; count of bases not matched to a gene: 6. The CDR3 has 16 amino acids. Germline CDR1 LNHNV, CDR2 YYDKDF (reference sequence). Clones were sequenced by immunoSEQ multiplex PCR, and TCRdb holds only the in-frame ones, with some missing. The profile shows over 65,000 clones, 85% to 90% of them singletons. The chain links TRBV15 to TRBJ2-5; TRBD2 agrees at 7 bases. This specimen consisted of peripheral blood, obtained on day 0 of AZD1222 vaccination. This clonotype was sampled from an adult in good health. The CDR3, as DNA: TGTGCCACCAGCAGAGGTAACGGGGGGATCCAAGAGACCCAGTACTTC. Encoded protein: CATSRGNGGIQETQYF. Looking up the rest from reference TRBV15 and TRBJ2-5 gives the full variable domain: DAMVIQNPRYQVTQFGKPVTLSCSQTLNHNVMYWYQQKSSQAPKLLFHYYDKDFNNEADTPDNFQSRRPNTSFCFLDIRSPGLGDTAMYLCATSRGNGGIQETQYFGPGTRLLVL.